Sequencing of this T cell receptor (beta chain) was carried out in a study of blood T cells in healthy people across ages (dated by TCRdb to about 2015). Regarding the study in general: In model experiments, template switching captured about one uniquely barcoded TCR beta cDNA molecule for every two T cells. Using the same blood draw, the study looked at two additional independent replicas of 1 million unique cDNA reads for two donors, one aged 18 to 29 and the other aged 80 or older. To avoid experimental bias, donors of different ages were distributed randomly across sequencing lanes. Age-related changes in TCR beta repertoire diversity were measured in the study by deep sequencing normalized with unique cDNA molecular identifiers. Four age groups were formed from the donors: young (average about 15 years), middle-aged (approximately 40), aged (under 70) and long-lived (more than 75).

Note on this clonotype: This receptor's antigen is unknown. Per-base qualities were not stored, and no clone one base away is much larger.

The study at large found these results: As age increased, observed TCR beta diversity per million T cells dropped in a roughly linear way, and a significant reduction was already evident by age 40. The CMV infection status of donors was not known, potentially confounding age-related changes in expanded clonotypes. Since profiling was done on bulk unsorted PBMCs, naive and antigen-experienced compartments could not be conclusively compared. Compared with the aged group, the long-lived group had more naive CD4+ T cells, fewer expanded clones and increased TCR diversity, suggesting age selection. There was a strong correlation between observed TCR beta diversity and the percentage of naive T cells measured by flow cytometry. Estimates of total diversity from one million sequenced T cells were regarded as lower bounds and underestimates.

Inclusive of the bounding cysteine and phenylalanine, the CDR3 is 14 residues long. Only the CDR3 part of the read is kept: 42 bases, read in frame from the first base. The germline V gene provides CDR1 SGHDN and CDR2 FVKESK. Deletion took 1 base off V and 2 bases off J, with a span of 5 bases between the germline ends. The donors were a few dozen Caucasian individuals from Russia, aged roughly 6 to 90 years, who were systemically healthy. Each donor gave around 9 milliliters of peripheral blood, collected into EDTA-treated Vacutainer tubes. Ficoll-Paque density-gradient centrifugation was used to isolate PBMCs, with at least 6.5 million obtained per sample. Trizol reagent was used to extract total RNA from PBMCs, with at least 6 micrograms per sample. Naive CD45RAhigh/CD27high T cell percentages were measured by flow cytometry on a PBMC aliquot from every donor. The library was built by means of 5' RACE. Sequencing used an Illumina HiSeq 2500. A second PCR of roughly 7 to 11 cycles was performed with a sample-barcoded 5' primer and a J-beta primer mix. Each TCR beta cDNA molecule received a unique molecular identifier from a template-switch 5' adaptor carrying 12 random nucleotides. Each sample yielded at least 3 million CDR3-containing paired-end reads. First-strand cDNA synthesis was performed from all RNA using the Mint cDNA synthesis kit, with priming by a TRBC-specific oligonucleotide. Following uracil-DNA glycosylase treatment, all cDNA underwent a first 18-cycle PCR with the universal primers M1SS and BC2_uni_R. The paper's processing steps were these. Normalization of each sample was performed by random selection of 1 million high-quality reads, each carrying a distinct molecular identifier. Reads with shared molecular identifiers were discarded instead of being binned into consensus sequences. MiTCR, set to a Q25 quality threshold and the strictest error-elimination algorithm, was used for CDR3 identification, clonotype clustering and error correction. A nonparametric unseen species model using Euler transformation provided a lower-bound estimate of total TCR beta diversity. TCRdb ran its own pipeline on the public reads, namely fastp trimming at Q25 and MiXCR clone calling, and kept in-frame beta chains. CDR3 protein duplicates are merged, each entry listing the most common genes and DNA. TCRdb's processing, not the study's, gives the V and J calls here. For this sample the table gives 920,000 or so distinct CDR3 sequences, of which around 45% were detected only once. 15% to 20% of the sample is in the top ten clones.

The receptor comes from a woman in her sixties or seventies in good health. The rearrangement combines TRBV14 with TRBJ2-2; the D gene identity is not certain. Sequenced material: blood. CDR3 sequence: CASSQVINTGELFF. The nucleotide sequence is given as TGTGCCAGCAGCCAAGTCATCAACACCGGGGAGCTGTTTTTT. Reference TRBV14 and TRBJ2-2 genes cover what lies past the CDR3, so the full variable domain is EAGVTQFPSHSVIEKGQTVTLRCDPISGHDNLYWYRRVMGKEIKFLLHFVKESKQDESGMPNNRFLAERTGGTYSTLKVQPAELEDSGVYFCASSQVINTGELFFGEGSRLTVL.